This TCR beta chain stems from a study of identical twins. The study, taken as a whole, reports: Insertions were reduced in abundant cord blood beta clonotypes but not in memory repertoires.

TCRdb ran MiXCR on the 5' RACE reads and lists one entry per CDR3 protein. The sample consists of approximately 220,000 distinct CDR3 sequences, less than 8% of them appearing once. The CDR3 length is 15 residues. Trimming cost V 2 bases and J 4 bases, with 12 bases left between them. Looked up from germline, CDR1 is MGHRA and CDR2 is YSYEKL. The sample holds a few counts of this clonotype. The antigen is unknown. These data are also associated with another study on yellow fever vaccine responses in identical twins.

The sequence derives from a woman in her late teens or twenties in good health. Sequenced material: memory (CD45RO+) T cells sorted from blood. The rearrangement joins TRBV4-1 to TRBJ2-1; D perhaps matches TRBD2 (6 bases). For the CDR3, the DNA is TGCGCCAGCAGCCAAACCGGACTAACGTACAATGAGCAGTTCTTC. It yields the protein CASSQTGLTYNEQFF.